The entry that follows covers one T cell receptor (beta chain) sequence. The length of the CDR3 is 13 residues. Between the trimmed V and J ends, which lost 7 bases and 2 bases, there was a span of 12 bases. Per the germline V gene, CDR1 is SGHRS and CDR2 is YFSETQ. The authors ran unsorted PBMC replicate PCRs on 250 to 350 ng DNA, approximately 30,000 T cell genomes. Scientists sequenced DNA from unsorted PBMC on ten immunoSEQ deep assay plates. Libraries were prepared by immunoSEQ multiplex PCR; TCRdb keeps only in-frame clonotypes and omits some of them. The sample yields 400,000 to 550,000 clones, around 79% seen once. The sample originates from a study of shared clonotypes between healthy human individuals. Donors, healthy HIV-negative adults, lacked recent acute infections or vaccinations. Every contributor of samples was a Caucasian grown-up residing in Nashville, Tennessee.

V and J are TRBV5-1 and TRBJ2-5, with D tentatively TRBD1 (6 bases). This clonotype was sampled from a woman in her thirties or forties in good health. Some clones in this sample may be carry-over from other donors' samples. The material sequenced was PBMCs. For the CDR3, the DNA is TGCGCCAGCGCCGACAGGACACAAGAGACCCAGTACTTC. Translating it yields CASADRTQETQYF.